This entry describes one T cell receptor beta chain. The germline V gene has CDR1 SGDLS and CDR2 YYNGEE. The CDR3 contains 14 residues. With 0 bases removed from V and 6 bases from J, the gap between germline ends came to 10 bases. These data are taken from a study of blood T cell repertoires in COVID-19. Looking at the study overall: The United States, Italy and Spain supplied acute and convalescent COVID-19 samples. The cDNA or gDNA used as material had been derived from T cells, B-cell-depleted T cells, or PBMCs.

Study processing details: Nucleated cell counts were estimated from reference gene primer amplification. Some clones are missing from TCRdb's copy, which holds only in-frame ones; the method was immunoSEQ multiplex PCR. The DNA gave D and trimming, while V, J and clone size come from that table. This sample yields about 130,000 clones, of which approximately 82% are seen a single time; approximately 10% belongs to the top ten. The sequencing sample was made of peripheral blood. The chain couples TRBV9 to TRBJ2-1, with unresolved D. The clonotype comes from a man aged 55 to 70 who had recovered from COVID-19. The chain's CDR3 is CASSVALPGNEQFF. The CDR3 bases are TGTGCCAGCAGCGTAGCCCTTCCAGGCAATGAGCAGTTCTTC.